The entry below gives a single TCR beta chain sequence along with its context. Its antigen is undetermined. V dropped 5 bases and J dropped 0; count of bases not matched to a gene: 7. Germline CDR1 GTSNPN, CDR2 SVGIG (reference sequence). The CDR3 covers 17 residues. TCRdb's copy holds only in-frame clones and misses some; the assay was immunoSEQ multiplex PCR. Altogether around 100,000 clones are present, approximately 89% being singletons, with the ten largest covering approximately 0.58%. These data originate in a study of OX40 agonist ivuxolimab in advanced cancers. Study overall: Enrolled patients in dose escalation had cancers that were hepatocellular carcinoma, melanoma, renal cell or head and neck cancer. Treatment received earlier with anti-PD-1, anti-PD-L1 or anti-CTLA-4 agents was allowed, and over 35% had some. The study's findings and limits: Fewer expanded clones were found on average in CD4+ than in CD8+ T cells. Some nonresponders additionally presented with little normalized T-cell clonal expansion.

Sequencing used CD4+ or CD8+ T cells sorted from blood, obtained in a trial of the OX40 agonist ivuxolimab. The J gene is TRBJ2-1, the V gene TRBV30; 13 positions match TRBD2. This clonotype originated in an adult with an advanced solid tumor such as melanoma, head and neck, liver or kidney cancer. CDR3 protein: CAWVGLAGLSSYNEQFF. As DNA, the CDR3 is TGTGCCTGGGTGGGACTAGCGGGACTGAGCTCCTACAATGAGCAGTTCTTC.